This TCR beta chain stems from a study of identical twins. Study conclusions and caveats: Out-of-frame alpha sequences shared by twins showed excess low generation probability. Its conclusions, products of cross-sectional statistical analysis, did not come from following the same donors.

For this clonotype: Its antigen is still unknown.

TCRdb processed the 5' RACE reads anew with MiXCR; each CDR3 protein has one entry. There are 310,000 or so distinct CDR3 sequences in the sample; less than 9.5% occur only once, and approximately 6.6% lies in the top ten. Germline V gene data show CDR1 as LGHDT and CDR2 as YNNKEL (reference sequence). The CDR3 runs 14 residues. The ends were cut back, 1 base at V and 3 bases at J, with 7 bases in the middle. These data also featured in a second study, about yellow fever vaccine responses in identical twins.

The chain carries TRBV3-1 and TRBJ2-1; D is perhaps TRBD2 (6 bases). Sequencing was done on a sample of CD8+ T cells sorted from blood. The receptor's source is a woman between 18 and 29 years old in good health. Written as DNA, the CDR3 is TGTGCCAGCAGCCAAGCGGGAGACTACAATGAGCAGTTCTTC. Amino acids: CASSQAGDYNEQFF.